This T cell receptor beta chain was captured by sequencing in a study of technical replicates of blood from several donors. The CDR3 extends over 15 amino acids. CDR1 is MGHRA, CDR2 YSYEKL, per germline. With V trimmed by 4 bases and J by 8 bases, 7 bases remained unmatched. The table came from immunoSEQ multiplex PCR; TCRdb's copy has only in-frame clones and leaves some out. Of 75,000 to 100,000 clones listed, about 95% are singletons. In its sample, this clone was seen once. The clonotype comes from a human donor in good health. The chain is built from TRBV4-1 and TRBJ2-1; 11 positions agree with TRBD2. The sample was T cells isolated from PBMCs. CDR3 loop: CASSPDSGRADEQFF. The CDR3 bases are TGCGCCAGCAGCCCCGATAGCGGGAGGGCCGATGAGCAGTTCTTC.